This T cell receptor (beta chain) was captured in a study of blood T cell repertoires in COVID-19. At the level of the study: Sites in the United States, Italy and Spain provided acute and convalescent COVID-19 samples.

The method was immunoSEQ multiplex PCR; TCRdb's version includes in-frame clones alone and lacks a portion of them. The sample records 200,000 to 300,000 clones, roughly nine tenths being singletons. V dropped 0 bases and J dropped 9; count of bases not matched to a gene: 6. Germline CDR1 reads SGDLS; CDR2 reads YYNGEE. This CDR3 region has 14 residues. The J gene is TRBJ2-1, the V gene TRBV9; the match to TRBD1 covers 7 bases. Input material: peripheral blood. The TCR was taken from a man in his forties who had recovered from COVID-19. The CDR3 DNA follows: TGTGCCAGCAGCGTAGGACAGGGAAGCGGTGAGCAGTTCTTC. This codes for CASSVGQGSGEQFF. Full variable domain (rest looked up from reference TRBV9 and TRBJ2-1): DSGVTQTPKHLITATGQRVTLRCSPRSGDLSVYWYQQSLDQGLQFLIQYYNGEERAKGNILERFSAQQFPDLHSELNLSSLELGDSALYFCASSVGQGSGEQFFGPGTRLTVL.